Below, one T cell receptor (beta chain) is given with its context. Its antigen remains unidentified. Described time point: persistent/refractory GD, antithyroid drugs over 5 years with positive TRAb. The TCR library was made from RNA that had been extracted from PBMCs in TRIzol. Patients all came to the study from an endocrinology department in Xi'an, China. The sample is drawn from a study of regulatory T cells in long-lasting Graves disease. As for the study in general: Over 5 years of antithyroid drugs with positive TSH receptor antibodies was taken to mean persistent Graves' disease. General observations from the study: TCR diversity was lower in persistent Graves' patients (versus newly diagnosed ones).

Through Arm-PCR of CDR3 regions and iRepertoire HTBI primers, TCR beta libraries were built. TCRdb itself ran the multiplex PCR reads through MiXCR, one entry per CDR3 protein. This sample has about 470,000 distinct CDR3 sequences; roughly 21% occur once, and the top ten carry 7% to 9%. This specimen consisted of peripheral blood mononuclear cells (PBMCs), obtained when the disease was refractory, from a patient treated with antithyroid drugs. This TCR was recovered from a female donor with Graves disease.

This chain's CDR3 is CASYKDGRNSPLHF. The CDR3 bases are TGTGCCAGCTACAAGGACGGACGGAATTCACCCCTCCACTTT. V is TRBV6-1 and J is TRBJ1-6; no definite D call. The V end lost 8 bases, the J end lost 7 bases, and 15 bases lay between the germline ends. The germline V gene has CDR1 MNHNS and CDR2 SASEGT. The CDR3 loop spans 14 amino acids.